The 4 T cell receptor beta chains below all came from one sample that was sequenced in a study of blood T cells in healthy people across ages. Next came a second PCR, run for about 7 to 12 cycles, which used a sample-barcoded 5' primer along with a J-beta primer mix. MiXCR was run by TCRdb on the 5' RACE reads, yielding one entry per CDR3 protein. The repertoire consists of about 750,000 distinct CDR3 sequences, with 53% occurring once and the leading ten covering under 50%. The sample was blood. The receptors shown here come from a man at least 80 years old in good health.

This clonotype appeared a few times. This chain joins TRBV12-3 or TRBV12-4 and TRBJ2-7; either TRBD1 or TRBD2 may supply D (5 bases each). The CDR3 loop spans 15 amino acids. V was trimmed by 5 bases and J by 3 bases, leaving 17 bases between them. For the CDR3, the DNA is TGTGCCAGCAGTCCAGAGGGGTTGAGCTACTACGAGCAGTACTTC. This encodes CASSPEGLSYYEQYF.

The chain carries TRBV6-1 and TRBJ2-1; the D gene is possibly TRBD2 (5 bases). Germline CDR1 is MNHNS and CDR2 is SASEGT. CDR3 length: 15 amino acids. V lost 6 bases and J 5 bases, leaving 17 bases between the germline ends. Here the CDR3 DNA reads TGTGCCAGCAGCTTGGGGAGACTGGGAGACAATGAGCAGTTCTTC. Protein sequence: CASSLGRLGDNEQFF.

This clonotype was observed a handful of times. The V and J genes are TRBV6-2 or TRBV6-3 and TRBJ2-1, with D possibly TRBD2 on 6 matching bases. This CDR3 is 12 amino acids long. The V and J ends lost 8 bases and 7 bases respectively, with 12 bases between them. CDR1 is MNHEY and CDR2 is SVGEGT in the germline V gene. The CDR3 DNA reads as TGTGCCAGCCGCGGAGGGATGAATGAGCAGTTCTTC. Its protein is CASRGGMNEQFF.

The V call is TRBV10-3, the J call TRBJ2-7; TRBD1 is a possible D gene (5 bases). Germline CDR1 is ENHRY and CDR2 is SYGVKD. The CDR3 is 14 amino acids. V shed 0 bases and J shed 4 bases, with 10 bases lying between them. The CDR3: CAISESNRNYEQYF. The CDR3 coding sequence is TGTGCCATCAGTGAGTCGAACAGGAATTACGAGCAGTACTTC.